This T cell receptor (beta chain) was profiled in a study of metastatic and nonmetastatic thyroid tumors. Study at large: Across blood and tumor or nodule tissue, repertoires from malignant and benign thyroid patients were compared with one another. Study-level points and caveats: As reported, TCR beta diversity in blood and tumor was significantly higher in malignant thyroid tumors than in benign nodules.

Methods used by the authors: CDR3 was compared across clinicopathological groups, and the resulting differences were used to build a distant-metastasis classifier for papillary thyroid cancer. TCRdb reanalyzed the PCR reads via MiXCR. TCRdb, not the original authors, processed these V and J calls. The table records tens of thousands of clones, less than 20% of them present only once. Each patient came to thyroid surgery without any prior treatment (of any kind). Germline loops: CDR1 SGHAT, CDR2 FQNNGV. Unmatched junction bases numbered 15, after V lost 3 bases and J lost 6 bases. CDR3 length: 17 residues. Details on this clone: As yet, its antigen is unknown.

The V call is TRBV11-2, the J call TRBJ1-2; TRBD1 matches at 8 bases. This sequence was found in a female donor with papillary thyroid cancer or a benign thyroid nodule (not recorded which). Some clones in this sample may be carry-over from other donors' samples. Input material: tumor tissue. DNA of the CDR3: TGTGCCAGCAGCTTTGGCCGCTTTATGGACAGGGTTCATGGCTACACCTTC. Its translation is CASSFGRFMDRVHGYTF.